This passage covers 19 T cell receptor beta chains from one sample sequenced in a study of blood T cell repertoires in COVID-19. Generated by immunoSEQ multiplex PCR, the TCRdb table keeps only in-frame clones and is missing some. The repertoire has more than 100,000 clones, more than 75% of them found once; the top ten carry approximately 3.3%. Specimen: peripheral blood. The receptors stem from an older woman with acute or convalescent COVID-19.

The J gene is TRBJ1-1, the V gene TRBV3-1 (or the pseudogene TRBV3-2); 7 positions agree with TRBD1. The CDR3 spans 13 residues. The V segment lost 8 bases and the J segment 4 bases; nucleotides outside the gene matches: 7. Germline loops: CDR1 LGHDT, CDR2 YNNKEL (reference sequence). CDR3 coding DNA: TGTGCCAGCTCCGAAGGGGGCATCACTGAAGCTTTCTTT. It yields the protein CASSEGGITEAFF.

The V call is TRBV13, the J call TRBJ1-5; D unclear. The CDR3 contains 15 residues. Germline V gives CDR1 PRHDT, CDR2 FYEKMQ (reference sequence). Trimming removed 4 bases at V and 2 bases at J, with 12 bases between. CDR3 region: CASSSYGEGNQPQHF. The CDR3 nucleotides read TGTGCCAGCAGCTCGTACGGTGAAGGCAATCAGCCCCAGCATTTT.

The J gene is TRBJ2-5, the V gene TRBV12-3 or TRBV12-4; D gene ambiguous. Trimming pared 3 bases from V and 5 bases from J, leaving 10 bases between. The CDR3 totals 13 residues. The CDR3 DNA reads as TGTGCCAGCAGTTTCCTTAGTCGGGAGACCCAGTACTTC. Amino acid sequence: CASSFLSRETQYF.

As concerns this clone: Germline and junction disagree at one end, which may indicate a read error. The CDR3 region has the DNA TGTGCCAGTGGTATGTTGAGCTCCTACAATGAGCAGTTCTTC. Its protein product is CASGMLSSYNEQFF. This sequence joins TRBV19 and TRBJ2-1; D gene unclear. From germline, CDR1 is LNHDA and CDR2 SQIVND (reference sequence). The CDR3 loop spans 14 amino acids.

This rearrangement joins TRBV10-3 to TRBJ1-5; 8 bases align to TRBD1. V was clipped by 6 bases and J by 8 bases; unmatched bases: 6. This CDR3 region has 13 residues. Germline V lookup: CDR1 ENHRY, CDR2 SYGVKD. In DNA, the CDR3 is TGTGCCATCAGGGGACAGGCCGCTGAGCCCCAGCATTTT. Protein sequence: CAIRGQAAEPQHF.

This clone was detected once. The chain links TRBV5-8 to TRBJ1-3; no clear D. There are 14 residues in the CDR3. Trimming stripped 6 bases from V and 2 bases from J, with 12 bases between. Germline V lookup: CDR1 SGHTS, CDR2 YDEGEE. This CDR3 is CASTWERAGNTIYF. The DNA for the CDR3 is TGTGCCAGCACCTGGGAGAGGGCTGGAAACACCATATATTTT.

This chain links TRBV5-1 with TRBJ2-5; TRBD2 aligns across 7 bases. This CDR3 contains 16 residues. V dropped 5 bases and J dropped 4; count of bases not matched to a gene: 14. CDR1 is SGHRS, CDR2 YFSETQ, per germline. CDR3 in amino acids: CASSRDSAGAGETQYF. CDR3 nucleotide sequence: TGCGCCAGCAGTAGGGATTCGGCGGGAGCGGGAGAGACCCAGTACTTC.

The rearrangement joins TRBV5-1 to TRBJ2-1, with 13 bases identical to TRBD2. This CDR3 region has 15 residues. CDR1 is SGHRS, CDR2 YFSETQ, per germline. The V gene end was trimmed by 4 bases and the J gene end by 7 bases; junction bases not matched to a gene: 5. CDR3 nucleotides: TGCGCCAGCAGCCAGACTAGCGGGAGGAAGAATGAGCAGTTCTTC. It specifies CASSQTSGRKNEQFF.

The J gene is TRBJ2-7, the V gene TRBV6-2 or TRBV6-3; D is unresolved. Germline V lookup: CDR1 MNHEY, CDR2 SVGEGT. Trimming removed 6 bases at V and 3 bases at J, with 21 bases between. The CDR3 sequence is 16 residues long. In DNA, the CDR3 is TGTGCCAGCAGGCCTCTTCGTTTATTGCGCGACTACGAGCAGTACTTC. This translates into CASRPLRLLRDYEQYF.

The V call is TRBV4-1, the J call TRBJ1-4; TRBD1 agrees at 9 bases. The germline CDR1 and CDR2 sequences are MGHRA and YSYEKL. The V and J ends lost 0 bases and 1 base, in that order; junction bases with no gene match: 9. CDR3 length: 19 amino acids. CDR3 sequence reads: CASSQEPGQGPLTNEKLFF. CDR3 coding DNA: TGCGCCAGCAGCCAAGAGCCGGGACAGGGCCCTTTAACTAATGAAAAACTGTTTTTT.

The rearrangement uses TRBV20-1 and TRBJ2-7; weak D call: TRBD2 (5 bases). This CDR3 contains 15 residues. Trimming cost V 3 bases and J 0 bases, with 15 bases left between them. CDR1 DFQATT and CDR2 SNEGSKA come from the germline V gene (reference sequence). Here the CDR3 DNA reads TGCAGTGCTAGTTTCCAGCGGCCGAGCTCCTACGAGCAGTACTTC. This sequence encodes CSASFQRPSSYEQYF.

The chain recombines TRBV2 with TRBJ1-3, with 9 bases fitting TRBD1. The CDR3 loop spans 15 amino acids. Germline CDR1 is SNHLY and CDR2 is FYNNEI. After removal of 6 bases from V and 3 bases from J, the junction contained 6 bases not matched to a gene. The CDR3 loop reads CASSRDRGGGNTIYF. The CDR3 DNA is TGTGCCAGCAGCAGAGACAGGGGGGGTGGAAACACCATATATTTT. The full variable domain, completed using reference TRBV2 and TRBJ1-3, is EPEVTQTPSHQVTQMGQEVILRCVPISNHLYFYWYRQILGQKVEFLVSFYNNEISEKSEIFDDQFSVERPDGSNFTLKIRSTKLEDSAMYFCASSRDRGGGNTIYFGEGSWLTVV.

The chain combines TRBV5-5 with TRBJ2-3; D possibly corresponds to TRBD1 (6 bases). The CDR3 is 16 residues long. V lost 5 bases and J 0 bases, leaving 16 bases between the germline ends. CDR1 is SGHKS, CDR2 YYEKEE, per germline (reference sequence). This CDR3 reads CASRSTGSSSTDTQYF. The DNA of the CDR3 is TGTGCCAGCAGATCCACAGGGAGTTCAAGCACAGATACGCAGTATTTT.

The chain employs TRBV5-6 and TRBJ1-3, with D unclear. The V and J ends lost 4 bases and 0 bases respectively, with 11 bases between them. This CDR3 is 15 amino acids long. Germline loops: CDR1 SGHDT, CDR2 YYEEEE. The DNA of the CDR3 is TGTGCCAGCAGCCGATCAGGCAGCTCTGGAAACACCATATATTTT. It specifies CASSRSGSSGNTIYF.

The chain links TRBV5-4 to TRBJ1-2, with 7 bases aligning to TRBD1. CDR3 size: 13 residues. V dropped 1 base and J dropped 6; count of bases not matched to a gene: 3. Per germline, CDR1 SGHNT and CDR2 YYREEE (reference sequence). This CDR3 reads CASSLRTGNGYTF. The CDR3 DNA sequence: TGTGCCAGCAGCTTGAGGACAGGAAATGGCTACACCTTC.

The chain recombines TRBV28 with TRBJ1-4, with 10 bases that match TRBD1. CDR3 length equals 16 residues. Germline trimming cut 3 bases from V and 5 bases from J; bases unmatched to any gene: 6. Germline lookup yields CDR1 MDHEN and CDR2 SYDVKM. The CDR3: CASSFSPGQGNEKLFF. CDR3 DNA sequence: TGTGCCAGCAGTTTTTCTCCGGGACAGGGGAATGAAAAACTGTTTTTT.

This clone was seen once. The chain couples TRBV6-5 to TRBJ2-3, with 7 nucleotides matching TRBD2. Trimming at V came to 6 bases and at J to 5 bases, leaving 8 bases not matched to a gene. The CDR3 has 14 residues. CDR1 is MNHEY and CDR2 is SVGAGI in the germline V gene. CDR3 nucleotide sequence: TGTGCCAGCAGGCGACCGGGACTAAAAGATACGCAGTATTTT. This codes for CASRRPGLKDTQYF.

The chain couples TRBV28 to TRBJ1-6; 7 positions agree with TRBD1. Germline loops: CDR1 MDHEN, CDR2 SYDVKM. This CDR3 has 15 residues. V lost 5 bases and J lost 9; bases outside the gene matches: 10. CDR3 coding DNA: TGTGCCAGCAGTATGACGACAGGGTGGAGTTCACCCCTCCACTTT. Protein product: CASSMTTGWSSPLHF.

The V and J genes are TRBV4-1 and TRBJ1-2, with D perhaps TRBD1 (5 bases). V lost 4 bases, J lost 3 bases, and 18 bases lay in between. The CDR3 has 16 amino acids. Germline V lookup: CDR1 MGHRA, CDR2 YSYEKL. In nucleotides, the CDR3 is TGCGCCAGCAGCCTAGGCGGACTTCGGGGGGACTATGGCTACACCTTC. It is translated as CASSLGGLRGDYGYTF.